This TCR beta chain was identified in a study of blood T cell repertoires in COVID-19. Background on the study: The United States, Italy and Spain supplied acute and convalescent COVID-19 samples. PBMCs, B-cell-depleted T cells, or T cells were the source of the cDNA or gDNA that made up the material.

Authors' data handling: Reference gene primer amplification in the assay estimated nucleated cell counts. Using immunoSEQ multiplex PCR, the repertoire was profiled, and TCRdb retains in-frame clones only, with some absent. V, J and clone size derive from that table, while D and trimming were established from the DNA sequence. The sample consists of roughly 250,000 clones, around 82% of them appearing once. The CDR3 contains 14 residues. Looked up from germline, CDR1 is SGHAT and CDR2 is FQDESV (reference sequence). V lost 6 bases to trimming and J lost 9 bases; unmatched junction nucleotides: 7. This TCR was sampled from a woman of 80 years or more with active or convalescent COVID-19. Sequenced: peripheral blood. The chain uses TRBV11-1 and TRBJ1-6; 8 nucleotides line up with TRBD1. This CDR3 is CASSHGQGVSPLHF. DNA of the CDR3: TGTGCCAGCAGTCATGGACAGGGTGTTTCACCCCTCCACTTT.